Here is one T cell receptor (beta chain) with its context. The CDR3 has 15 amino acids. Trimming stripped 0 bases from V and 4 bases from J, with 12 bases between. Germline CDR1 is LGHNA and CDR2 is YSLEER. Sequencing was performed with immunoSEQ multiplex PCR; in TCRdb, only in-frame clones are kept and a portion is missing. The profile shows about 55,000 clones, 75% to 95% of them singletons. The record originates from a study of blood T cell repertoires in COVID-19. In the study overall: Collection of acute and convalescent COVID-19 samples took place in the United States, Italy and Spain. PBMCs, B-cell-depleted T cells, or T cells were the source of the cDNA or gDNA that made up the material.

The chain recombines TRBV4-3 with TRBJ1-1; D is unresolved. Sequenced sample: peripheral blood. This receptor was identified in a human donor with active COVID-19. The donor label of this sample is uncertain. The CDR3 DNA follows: TGCGCCAGCAGCCAAGATTGGGCGAGAATCACTGAAGCTTTCTTT. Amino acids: CASSQDWARITEAFF.